A single sample gave rise to the 23 T cell receptor beta chains below, sequenced in a study of blood T cell repertoires in COVID-19. The assay was immunoSEQ multiplex PCR, and TCRdb's table has in-frame clones only and misses some. Of approximately 100,000 clones in the sample, around nine tenths were seen once. The sequenced sample was peripheral blood. The receptors stem from a man aged 50-59 years in a cohort sampled during active COVID-19.

The rearrangement links TRBV5-1 to TRBJ2-1; 8 nucleotides align to TRBD2. Trimming at V came to 2 bases and at J to 4 bases, leaving 23 bases not matched to a gene. CDR3 length: 21 residues. In germline, CDR1 is SGHRS, CDR2 YFSETQ. The CDR3 region has the DNA TGCGCCAGCAGCTTAAAGGTGTCGGGACTAGGGGTCGGGGGGAGATACAATGAGCAGTTCTTC. The encoded protein is CASSLKVSGLGVGGRYNEQFF.

The CDR3 is CASTERGGRETQYF. DNA of the CDR3: TGTGCCAGCACAGAGCGGGGGGGCCGGGAGACCCAGTACTTC. The chain uses TRBV6-6 and TRBJ2-5; TRBD2 aligns across 10 bases. The CDR3 loop spans 14 amino acids. In germline, CDR1 is MNHNY, CDR2 SVGAGI (reference sequence). Trimming removed 7 bases from V and 5 bases from J; junction bases left unmatched: 7.

The rearrangement uses TRBV5-1 and TRBJ2-3, with D unclear. Looked up from germline, CDR1 is SGHRS and CDR2 is YFSETQ. The V and J ends lost 0 bases and 0 bases respectively, with 26 bases between them. CDR3 length equals 21 residues. The CDR3 spells CASSLGPRGSWPRSSTDTQYF. CDR3 in DNA: TGCGCCAGCAGCTTGGGTCCTCGAGGTTCGTGGCCCCGTTCTAGCACAGATACGCAGTATTTT. Full variable domain (remainder filled in from reference TRBV5-1 and TRBJ2-3): KAGVTQTPRYLIKTRGQQVTLSCSPISGHRSVSWYQQTPGQGLQFLFEYFSETQRNKGNFPGRFSGRQFSNSRSEMNVSTLELGDSALYLCASSLGPRGSWPRSSTDTQYFGPGTRLTVL.

Remarks on this clone: An end of the junction does not agree with germline; a read error may underlie this. This sequence joins TRBV7-9 and TRBJ1-1; tentatively, D is TRBD1 (5 bases). CDR3 length: 14 residues. Germline V CDR1 and CDR2: SEHNR, FQNEAQ (reference sequence). The CDR3 DNA sequence: TGTGCCAGCAGCTTTGACAGAAGGAACATTGAAGCTTTCTTT. Protein: CASSFDRRNIEAFF.

The chain recombines TRBV2 with TRBJ2-3; D may be TRBD2 (6 bases). Germline V gene data show CDR1 as SNHLY and CDR2 as FYNNEI. CDR3 length: 14 residues. V dropped 3 bases and J dropped 2 bases, with 9 bases sitting between them. The chain's CDR3 is CASSERGPTDTQYF. In DNA, the CDR3 is TGTGCCAGCAGTGAGCGGGGACCCACAGATACGCAGTATTTT.

The chain is built from TRBV3-1 (or the pseudogene TRBV3-2) and TRBJ2-5, with 7 bases fitting TRBD1. The length of the CDR3 is 13 residues. Germline CDR1 reads LGHDT; CDR2 reads YNNKEL (reference sequence). V shed 5 bases and J 5 bases; nucleotides not matched to a gene: 5. CDR3 DNA: TGTGCCAGCAGCAAAGGGGGCGCGGAGACCCAGTACTTC. Protein sequence: CASSKGGAETQYF.

This chain links TRBV28 with TRBJ2-1, with a tentative D call TRBD1 (5 bases). This CDR3 comprises 13 residues. The V end was cut by 7 bases, the J end by 8 bases, with 15 bases between. Germline V gene lookup returns CDR1 MDHEN and CDR2 SYDVKM. CDR3 sequence (DNA): TGTGCCAGCAAGGGGTCTAGTGTCCATGAGCAGTTCTTC. Protein product: CASKGSSVHEQFF.

The V and J genes are TRBV25-1 and TRBJ1-4; a possible D gene is TRBD1 (6 bases). The CDR3 contains 15 residues. The V and J ends lost 2 bases and 5 bases respectively, with 12 bases between them. The V gene's germline CDR1 is MGHDK and CDR2 SYGVNS. The DNA of the CDR3 is TGTGCCAGCAGTGAAGTCAAGGGGGGGAATGAAAAACTGTTTTTT. It translates to CASSEVKGGNEKLFF. Full variable domain (outside the CDR3, taken from reference TRBV25-1 and TRBJ1-4): EADIYQTPRYLVIGTGKKITLECSQTMGHDKMYWYQQDPGMELHLIHYSYGVNSTEKGDLSSESTVSRIRTEHFPLTLESARPSHTSQYLCASSEVKGGNEKLFFGSGTQLSVL.

The chain couples TRBV3-1 (or the pseudogene TRBV3-2) to TRBJ2-7; D ambiguous. The germline V and J ends were trimmed by 0 bases and 6 bases, with 15 bases remaining between them. From germline, CDR1 is LGHDT and CDR2 YNNKEL (reference sequence). The CDR3 has 15 residues. The CDR3 region is CASSQDRHLYAEQYF. As DNA, the CDR3 is TGTGCCAGCAGCCAAGATCGACACCTTTACGCCGAGCAGTACTTC.

The V gene is TRBV6-4, the J gene TRBJ1-1; D not resolved. Trimming stripped 2 bases from V and 1 base from J, with 11 bases between. This CDR3 is built from 15 residues. Germline V gives CDR1 MRHNA, CDR2 SNTAGT. CDR3 residues: CASSDGGLGNTEAFF. Written as DNA, the CDR3 is TGTGCCAGCAGTGACGGCGGACTCGGGAACACTGAAGCTTTCTTT.

This chain links TRBV6-6 with TRBJ2-3; 12 bases line up with TRBD2. CDR1 is MNHNY, CDR2 SVGAGI, per germline (reference sequence). The CDR3 spans 15 residues. V was clipped by 6 bases and J by 4 bases; unmatched bases: 5. The CDR3 coding sequence is TGTGCCAGCAGGTCTAGCGGGGGGGCCGCAGATACGCAGTATTTT. Its protein product is CASRSSGGAADTQYF.

The chain couples TRBV6-5 to TRBJ2-7, with TRBD2 matching over 10 bases. The CDR3 consists of 15 residues. The ends lost 9 bases at V and 4 bases at J; junction bases unmatched: 12. The germline V gene has CDR1 MNHEY and CDR2 SVGAGI. In DNA, the CDR3 is TGTGCCAGTGCCAGCGGGGGGGCCGGTTTTTACGAGCAGTACTTC. As protein: CASASGGAGFYEQYF.

Concerning this clone: Other DNA sequences within the sample encode an identical CDR3. The chain recombines TRBV2 with TRBJ1-2; 8 nucleotides match TRBD1. CDR3 length equals 17 residues. Germline V CDR1 and CDR2: SNHLY, FYNNEI. Trimming at V came to 3 bases and at J to 4 bases, leaving 13 bases not matched to a gene. The CDR3 is CASSEARQGPSGYGYTF. The CDR3 DNA sequence: TGTGCCAGCAGTGAGGCACGACAGGGGCCGTCCGGCTATGGCTACACCTTC.

The chain uses TRBV15 and TRBJ1-1; D is ambiguous. Between the trimmed V and J ends, which lost 0 bases and 8 bases, there was a span of 13 bases. Germline lookup yields CDR1 LNHNV and CDR2 YYDKDF (reference sequence). The CDR3 runs 14 residues. As DNA, the CDR3 is TGTGCCACCAGCAGAGAATTACAGCGGCCGGAAGCTTTCTTT. Its translation is CATSRELQRPEAFF.

The gene calls are TRBV7-2 and TRBJ2-5; TRBD2 aligns across 8 bases. Germline CDR1 reads SGHTA; CDR2 reads FQGNSA. CDR3 length: 13 amino acids. J was trimmed by 5 bases and V by 3 bases; bases with no gene match: 2. The CDR3 region has the DNA TGTGCCAGCAGCTTGACTAGCGTGGAGACCCAGTACTTC. This gives the protein CASSLTSVETQYF.

In nucleotides, the CDR3 is TGTGCCAGCTTCGCGGGGGGCAGCGGCCCAGATACGCAGTATTTT. Amino acid sequence: CASFAGGSGPDTQYF. The chain is built from TRBV28 and TRBJ2-3; 8 bases line up with TRBD2. Germline CDR1 MDHEN, CDR2 SYDVKM. This CDR3 spans 15 amino acids. Germline trimming cut 8 bases from V and 4 bases from J; bases unmatched to any gene: 11.

The CDR3 DNA sequence: TGTGCCAGCAGTTTAGCCCCCTCTTCACCCCTCCACTTT. Protein product: CASSLAPSSPLHF. V is TRBV12-3 or TRBV12-4 and J is TRBJ1-6; no clear D gene. Trimming stripped 0 bases from V and 9 bases from J, with 6 bases between. The CDR3 extends over 13 amino acids.

The chain links TRBV2 to TRBJ1-5, with 8 bases that match TRBD1. Germline CDR1 SNHLY, CDR2 FYNNEI. V shed 6 bases, J shed 3 bases, and the junction held 10 bases outside the gene matches. The CDR3 is made up of 16 amino acids. CDR3 sequence (DNA): TGTGCCAGCAGCTTCGGACAGGGAGGGAACAATCAGCCCCAGCATTTT. Protein: CASSFGQGGNNQPQHF.

The chain recombines TRBV27 with TRBJ2-2; D call uncertain. Trimming pared 7 bases from V and 0 bases from J, leaving 12 bases between. This CDR3 contains 15 residues. In germline, CDR1 is MNHEY, CDR2 SMNVEV (reference sequence). The CDR3 protein is CASKIRSTNTGELFF. CDR3 bases: TGTGCCAGCAAAATCCGTAGCACGAACACCGGGGAGCTGTTTTTT.

The V gene is TRBV12-5, the J gene TRBJ1-3; TRBD1 is a possible D gene (6 bases). There are 15 residues in the CDR3. The germline CDR1 and CDR2 sequences are LGHNT and FRNRAP. The V and J ends lost 6 bases and 0 bases respectively, with 12 bases between them. CDR3 residues: CASGNGQRSGNTIYF. The DNA for the CDR3 is TGTGCTAGTGGCAACGGACAGCGCTCTGGAAACACCATATATTTT.

V gene TRBV19 combines with J gene TRBJ1-1; possibly TRBD1 for D (5 bases). Per the germline V gene, CDR1 is LNHDA and CDR2 is SQIVND (reference sequence). V lost 0 bases, J lost 5 bases, and 13 bases lay in between. The CDR3 sequence is 15 residues long. The CDR3 sequence: CASSIDGGGITEAFF. The CDR3 nucleotides are TGTGCCAGTAGTATAGATGGGGGAGGAATAACTGAAGCTTTCTTT.

The V and J genes are TRBV7-9 and TRBJ1-5; D remains unclear. Germline V CDR1 and CDR2: SEHNR, FQNEAQ (reference sequence). CDR3 size: 12 residues. Trimming left V 5 bases short and J 9 bases short, with 11 bases between. The CDR3 DNA sequence: TGTGCCAGCAGCCCCCACGAGGGGCCCCAGCATTTT. Amino acid sequence: CASSPHEGPQHF.

V and J are TRBV7-2 and TRBJ2-3; 8 positions agree with TRBD1. The germline V gene encodes CDR1 SGHTA and CDR2 FQGNSA. This CDR3 has 14 amino acids. The V and J ends lost 4 bases and 4 bases, in that order; junction bases with no gene match: 4. The CDR3 sequence: CASSSQGAADTQYF. DNA of the CDR3: TGTGCCAGCAGCTCTCAGGGGGCAGCAGATACGCAGTATTTT.